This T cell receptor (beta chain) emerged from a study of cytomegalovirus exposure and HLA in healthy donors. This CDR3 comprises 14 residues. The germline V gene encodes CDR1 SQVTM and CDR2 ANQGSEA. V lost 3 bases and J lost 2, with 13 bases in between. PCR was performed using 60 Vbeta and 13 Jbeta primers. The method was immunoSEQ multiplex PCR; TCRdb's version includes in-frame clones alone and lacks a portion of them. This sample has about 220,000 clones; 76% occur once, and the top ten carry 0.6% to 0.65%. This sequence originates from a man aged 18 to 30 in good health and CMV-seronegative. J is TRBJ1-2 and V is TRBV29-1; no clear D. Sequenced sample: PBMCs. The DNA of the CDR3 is TGCAGCGTTGAGCGACCCGACTTCAACTATGGCTACACCTTC. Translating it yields CSVERPDFNYGYTF.